A selection of T cell receptor beta chains follows, all from one sample in a study of blood T cell repertoires in COVID-19. Repertoires were generated with immunoSEQ multiplex PCR, while TCRdb's copy carries only in-frame clones and drops some. The sample carries 80,000 to 100,000 clones, approximately 81% recorded once. Material for sequencing was peripheral blood. The receptors stem from a man aged 55 to 70 with acute or convalescent COVID-19. CDR3s include the opening cysteine and the closing phenylalanine or tryptophan. A D gene is named only where the DNA matches it firmly. Size is omitted from some rows. Given values are once, few, many or a class for expanded clones.

CDR3aa,CDR3nt,d_gene,j_gene,abundance,v_gene
CASVPGGASSGANVLTF,TGTGCCAGCGTCCCGGGAGGGGCTTCCTCTGGGGCCAACGTCCTGACTTTC,TRBD2,TRBJ2-6,few,TRBV28
CAVWTGSGNTIYF,TGTGCCGTCTGGACAGGGTCAGGAAACACCATATATTTT,TRBD1,TRBJ1-3,.,TRBV10-3
CASGRQGSQPQHF,TGTGCCAGCGGACGACAGGGTAGTCAGCCCCAGCATTTT,TRBD1,TRBJ1-5,.,TRBV2
CASSLISGQRVNYGYTF,TGTGCCAGCAGTTTAATTTCGGGACAGAGAGTTAACTATGGCTACACCTTC,TRBD1,TRBJ1-2,.,TRBV27
CASKDGTAYNEQFF,TGTGCCAGTAAAGACGGGACAGCGTACAATGAGCAGTTCTTC,TRBD1,TRBJ2-1,.,TRBV19
CASRPDFNTGELFF,TGTGCCAGCAGACCGGACTTCAACACCGGGGAGCTGTTTTTT,.,TRBJ2-2,.,TRBV2
CASSFPDRTSGYFTDTQYF,TGTGCCAGCAGCTTTCCCGATCGGACTAGCGGGTACTTCACAGATACGCAGTATTTT,TRBD2,TRBJ2-3,.,TRBV5-4
CASSWGTATSEQFF,TGTGCCAGCAGTTGGGGGACAGCGACCAGTGAGCAGTTCTTC,TRBD1,TRBJ2-1,.,TRBV28
CASSSGHTSNQPQHF,TGTGCCAGCAGCTCCGGACACACAAGCAATCAGCCCCAGCATTTT,.,TRBJ1-5,.,TRBV7-9
CASSLSSQQGKAFF,TGTGCCAGCAGTTTATCGTCCCAACAGGGGAAAGCTTTCTTT,TRBD1,TRBJ1-1,.,TRBV27
CASSARGTGTNSPLHF,TGTGCCAGCAGCGCCCGCGGGACAGGCACTAATTCACCCCTCCACTTT,TRBD1,TRBJ1-6,.,TRBV7-2
CASSLLAGSPYYEQYF,TGTGCCAGCAGCTTGTTAGCGGGGTCACCGTACTACGAGCAGTACTTC,TRBD2,TRBJ2-7,once,TRBV5-5
CASSGQGVGSPLHF,TGTGCCAGCAGCGGACAGGGAGTCGGTTCACCCCTCCACTTT,TRBD1,TRBJ1-6,.,TRBV9
CAIRPSTGENYGYTF,TGTGCCATCAGGCCCTCGACAGGAGAGAACTATGGCTACACCTTC,.,TRBJ1-2,once,TRBV10-3
CASSVTPGLPGNTIYF,TGTGCCAGCAGCGTCACACCAGGCTTACCTGGAAACACCATATATTTT,.,TRBJ1-3,.,TRBV9
CASSIGGQGNAEAFF,TGTGCCAGTAGTATAGGGGGACAGGGAAACGCTGAAGCTTTCTTT,TRBD1,TRBJ1-1,.,TRBV19
CASSQEVLRDRELFF,TGTGCCAGCAGCCAAGAAGTATTAAGGGACAGGGAACTTTTCTTT,TRBD1,TRBJ1-1,once,TRBV3-1/TRBV3-2
CASDRGGNEQFF,TGTGCCAGTGACAGGGGAGGGAATGAGCAGTTCTTC,.,TRBJ2-1,.,TRBV19
CASKRTSSTDTQYF,TGTGCCAGCAAAAGGACTAGCAGCACAGATACGCAGTATTTT,TRBD2,TRBJ2-3,.,TRBV6-5
CASTPTGTGAYEQYF,TGTGCCAGTACCCCTACCGGGACAGGGGCCTACGAGCAGTACTTC,TRBD1,TRBJ2-7,.,TRBV19
CASSYLAGMDQPQHF,TGTGCCAGCAGTTACCTGGCAGGGATGGATCAGCCCCAGCATTTT,.,TRBJ1-5,.,TRBV6-2/TRBV6-3
CASSAIQGAKNIQYF,TGTGCCAGCAGCGCTATCCAGGGGGCAAAAAACATTCAGTACTTC,TRBD1,TRBJ2-4,.,TRBV7-2
CATRASGDHTGELFF,TGTGCCACCAGAGCGAGCGGAGACCACACCGGGGAGCTGTTTTTT,.,TRBJ2-2,.,TRBV28
CATSRQAYYGYTF,TGTGCCACCAGCAGACAAGCCTACTATGGCTACACCTTC,.,TRBJ1-2,.,TRBV15
CASSSRDISNQPQHF,TGTGCCAGCAGCTCCCGGGACATTAGCAATCAGCCCCAGCATTTT,.,TRBJ1-5,few,TRBV5-8
CASSNLGGANTGELFF,TGTGCCAGCAGCAACCTCGGGGGAGCGAACACCGGGGAGCTGTTTTTT,.,TRBJ2-2,.,TRBV3-1/TRBV3-2
CASSKGTSGGYVDEQYF,TGTGCCAGCAGCAAGGGGACTAGCGGGGGGTACGTAGACGAGCAGTACTTC,TRBD2,TRBJ2-7,.,TRBV5-4
CASSLAGSGANEKLFF,TGTGCCAGCAGTTTGGCAGGGTCGGGGGCTAATGAAAAACTGTTTTTT,.,TRBJ1-4,.,TRBV28
CASSSVAGAPPDTQYF,TGCGCCAGCAGCTCCGTAGCGGGAGCCCCCCCAGATACGCAGTATTTT,TRBD2,TRBJ2-3,once,TRBV5-1
CASSVLDYQETQYF,TGTGCCAGCAGTGTTCTGGACTACCAAGAGACCCAGTACTTC,.,TRBJ2-5,.,TRBV2
CSVEVRVSTEAFF,TGCAGCGTTGAGGTCAGGGTGAGCACTGAAGCTTTCTTT,.,TRBJ1-1,.,TRBV29-1